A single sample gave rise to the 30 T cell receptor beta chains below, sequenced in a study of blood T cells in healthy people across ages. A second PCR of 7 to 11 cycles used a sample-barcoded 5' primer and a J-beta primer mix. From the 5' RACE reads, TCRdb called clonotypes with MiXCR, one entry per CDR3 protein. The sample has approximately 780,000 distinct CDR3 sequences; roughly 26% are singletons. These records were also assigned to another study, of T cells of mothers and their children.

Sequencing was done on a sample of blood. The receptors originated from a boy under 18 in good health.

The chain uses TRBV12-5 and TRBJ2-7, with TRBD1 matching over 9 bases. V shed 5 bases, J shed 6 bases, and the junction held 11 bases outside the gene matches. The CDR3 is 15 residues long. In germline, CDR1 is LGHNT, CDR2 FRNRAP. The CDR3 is CASGPPGQGLSEQYF. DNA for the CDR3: TGTGCTAGTGGTCCCCCGGGACAGGGTCTCTCCGAGCAGTACTTC.

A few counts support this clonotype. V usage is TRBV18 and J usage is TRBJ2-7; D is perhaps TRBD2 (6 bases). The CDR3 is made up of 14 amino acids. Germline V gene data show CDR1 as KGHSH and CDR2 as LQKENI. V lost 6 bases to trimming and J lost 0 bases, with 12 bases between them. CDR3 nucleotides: TGTGCCAGCTCGACGCGGGAAGTCTCCTACGAGCAGTACTTC. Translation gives CASSTREVSYEQYF.

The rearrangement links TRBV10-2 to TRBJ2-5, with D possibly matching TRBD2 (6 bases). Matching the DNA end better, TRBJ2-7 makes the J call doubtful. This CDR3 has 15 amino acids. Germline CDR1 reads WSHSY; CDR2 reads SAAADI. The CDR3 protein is CASSVDGTPWSEQYF. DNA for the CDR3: TGCGCCAGCAGTGTGGATGGGACTCCGTGGAGCGAGCAGTACTTC.

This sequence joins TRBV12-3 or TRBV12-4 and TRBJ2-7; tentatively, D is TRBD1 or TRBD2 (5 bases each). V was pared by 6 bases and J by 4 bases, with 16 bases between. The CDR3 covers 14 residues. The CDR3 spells CASRRASEGYEQYF. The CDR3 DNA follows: TGTGCCAGCAGGAGGGCAAGTGAGGGGTACGAGCAGTACTTC.

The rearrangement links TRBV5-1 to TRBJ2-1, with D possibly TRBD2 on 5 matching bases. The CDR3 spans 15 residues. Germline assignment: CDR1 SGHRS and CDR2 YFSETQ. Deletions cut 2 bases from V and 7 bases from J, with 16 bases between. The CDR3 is CASSFRWWGENEQFF. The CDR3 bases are TGCGCCAGCAGCTTCAGGTGGTGGGGAGAAAATGAGCAGTTCTTC.

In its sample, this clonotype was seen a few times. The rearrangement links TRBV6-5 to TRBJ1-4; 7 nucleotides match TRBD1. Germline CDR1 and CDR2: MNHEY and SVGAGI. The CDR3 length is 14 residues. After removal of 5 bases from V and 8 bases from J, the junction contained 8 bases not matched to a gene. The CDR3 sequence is CASSSGQAGEKLFF. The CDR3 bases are TGTGCCAGCAGTAGCGGACAGGCCGGGGAAAAACTGTTTTTT.

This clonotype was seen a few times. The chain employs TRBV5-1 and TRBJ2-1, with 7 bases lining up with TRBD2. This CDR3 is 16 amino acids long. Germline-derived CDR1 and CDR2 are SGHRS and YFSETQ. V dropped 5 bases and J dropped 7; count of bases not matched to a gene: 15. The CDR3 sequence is CASRPQPAGVGNEQFF. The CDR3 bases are TGCGCCAGCAGACCGCAGCCCGCGGGGGTAGGTAATGAGCAGTTCTTC.

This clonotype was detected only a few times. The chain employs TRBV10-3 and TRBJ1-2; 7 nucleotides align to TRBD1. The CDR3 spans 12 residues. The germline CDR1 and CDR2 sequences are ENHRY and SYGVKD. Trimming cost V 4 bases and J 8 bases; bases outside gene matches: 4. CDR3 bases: TGTGCCATCAGTGCCCAGGGGGTAGGCTACACCTTC. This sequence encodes CAISAQGVGYTF.

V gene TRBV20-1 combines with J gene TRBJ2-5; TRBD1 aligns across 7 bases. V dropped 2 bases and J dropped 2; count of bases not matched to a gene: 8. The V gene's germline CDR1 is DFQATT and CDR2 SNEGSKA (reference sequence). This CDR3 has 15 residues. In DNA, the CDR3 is TGCAGTGCTAGAACACACAGGGGTAGGCAAGAGACCCAGTACTTC. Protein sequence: CSARTHRGRQETQYF.

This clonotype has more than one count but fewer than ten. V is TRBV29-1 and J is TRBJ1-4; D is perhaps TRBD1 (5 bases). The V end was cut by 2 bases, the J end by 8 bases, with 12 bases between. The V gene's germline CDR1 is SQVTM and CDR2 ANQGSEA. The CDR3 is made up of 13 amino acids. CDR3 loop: CSVERVEGEKLFF. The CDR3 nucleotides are TGCAGCGTTGAAAGGGTGGAGGGGGAAAAACTGTTTTTT.

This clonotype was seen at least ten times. CDR3 in DNA: TGTGCCAGCAGTTCTGGACAGGGGTGGACCTACGAGCAGTACTTC. Translated: CASSSGQGWTYEQYF. This chain links TRBV12-3 or TRBV12-4 with TRBJ2-7; 9 bases align to TRBD1. This CDR3 spans 15 amino acids. V gave up 4 bases and J gave up 2 bases; unmatched junction bases: 6.

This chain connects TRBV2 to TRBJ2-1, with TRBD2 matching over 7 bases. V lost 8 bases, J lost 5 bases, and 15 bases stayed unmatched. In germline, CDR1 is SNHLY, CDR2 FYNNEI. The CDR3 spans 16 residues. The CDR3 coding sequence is TGTGCCAGCCACTTTCGTGGCGGGGGACGAAACAATGAGCAGTTCTTC. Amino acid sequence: CASHFRGGGRNNEQFF.

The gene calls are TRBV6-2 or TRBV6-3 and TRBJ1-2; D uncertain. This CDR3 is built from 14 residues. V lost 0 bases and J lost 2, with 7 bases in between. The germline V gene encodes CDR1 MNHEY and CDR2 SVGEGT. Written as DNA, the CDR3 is TGTGCCAGCAGTTACTCTCGGGCAAACTATGGCTACACCTTC. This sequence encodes CASSYSRANYGYTF.

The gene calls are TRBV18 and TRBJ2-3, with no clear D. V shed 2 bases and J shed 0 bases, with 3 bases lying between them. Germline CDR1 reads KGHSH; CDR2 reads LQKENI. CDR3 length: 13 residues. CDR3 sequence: CASSPMSTDTQYF. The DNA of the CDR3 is TGTGCCAGCTCACCAATGAGCACAGATACGCAGTATTTT. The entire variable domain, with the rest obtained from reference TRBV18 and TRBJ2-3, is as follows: NAGVMQNPRHLVRRRGQEARLRCSPMKGHSHVYWYRQLPEEGLKFMVYLQKENIIDESGMPKERFSAEFPKEGPSILRIQQVVRGDSAAYFCASSPMSTDTQYFGPGTRLTVL.

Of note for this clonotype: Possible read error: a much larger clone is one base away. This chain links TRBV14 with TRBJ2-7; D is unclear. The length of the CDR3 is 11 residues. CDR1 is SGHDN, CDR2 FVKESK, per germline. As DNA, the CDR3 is TGTGTCAGCAGCCAAGCCTACGAGCAGTACTTC. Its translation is CVSSQAYEQYF.

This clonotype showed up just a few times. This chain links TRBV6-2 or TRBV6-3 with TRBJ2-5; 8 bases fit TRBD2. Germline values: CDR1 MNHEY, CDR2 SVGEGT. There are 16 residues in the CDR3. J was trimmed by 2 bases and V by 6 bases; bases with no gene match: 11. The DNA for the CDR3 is TGTGCCAGCAGCTTTCCTAATAGCGGGGCGCAAGAGACCCAGTACTTC. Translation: CASSFPNSGAQETQYF.

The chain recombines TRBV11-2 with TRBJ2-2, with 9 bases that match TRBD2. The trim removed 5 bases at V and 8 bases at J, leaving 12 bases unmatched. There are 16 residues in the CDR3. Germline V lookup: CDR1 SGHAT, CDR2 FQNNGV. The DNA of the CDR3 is TGTGCCAGCAGCGAGGGGCTAGCGGGGCCTCGGGGGGAGCTGTTTTTT. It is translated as CASSEGLAGPRGELFF.

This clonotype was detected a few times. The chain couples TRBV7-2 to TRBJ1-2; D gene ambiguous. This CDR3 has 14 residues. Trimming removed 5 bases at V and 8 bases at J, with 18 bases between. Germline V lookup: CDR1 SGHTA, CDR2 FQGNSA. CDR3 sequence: CASSPLVGMGGYTF. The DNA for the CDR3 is TGTGCCAGCAGCCCCCTCGTTGGGATGGGAGGCTACACCTTC.

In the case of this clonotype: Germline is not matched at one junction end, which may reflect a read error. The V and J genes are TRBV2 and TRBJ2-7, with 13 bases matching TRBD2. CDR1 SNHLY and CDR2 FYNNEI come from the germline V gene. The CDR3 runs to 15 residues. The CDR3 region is CASREGTSGAREQYF. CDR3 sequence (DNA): TGTGCCAGCAGAGAAGGGACTAGCGGGGCCAGGGAGCAGTACTTC.

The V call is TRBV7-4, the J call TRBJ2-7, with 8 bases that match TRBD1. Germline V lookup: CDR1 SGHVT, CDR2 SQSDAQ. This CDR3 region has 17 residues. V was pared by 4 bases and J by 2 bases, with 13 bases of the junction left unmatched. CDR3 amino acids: CASSSPDDRGTTYEQYF. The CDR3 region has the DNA TGTGCCAGCAGCTCCCCCGACGACAGGGGCACTACCTACGAGCAGTACTTC.

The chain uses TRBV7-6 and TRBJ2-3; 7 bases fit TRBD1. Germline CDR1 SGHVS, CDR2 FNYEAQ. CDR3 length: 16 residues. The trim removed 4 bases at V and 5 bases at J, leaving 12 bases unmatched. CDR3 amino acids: CASSSARQTGKDTQYF. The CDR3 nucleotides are TGTGCCAGCAGCTCCGCCCGCCAGACAGGGAAAGATACGCAGTATTTT.

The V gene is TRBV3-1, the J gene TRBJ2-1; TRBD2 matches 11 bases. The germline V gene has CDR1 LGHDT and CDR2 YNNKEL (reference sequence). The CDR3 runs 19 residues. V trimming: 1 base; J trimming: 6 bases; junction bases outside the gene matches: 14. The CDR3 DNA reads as TGTGCCAGCAGCCAAGTAGCGCCGGGGGTAGCGGGGGGGATCAATGAGCAGTTCTTC. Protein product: CASSQVAPGVAGGINEQFF.

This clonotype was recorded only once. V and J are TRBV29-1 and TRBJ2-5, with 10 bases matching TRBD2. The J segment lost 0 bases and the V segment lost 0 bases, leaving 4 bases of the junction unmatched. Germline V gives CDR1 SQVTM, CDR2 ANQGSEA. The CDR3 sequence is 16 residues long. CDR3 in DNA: TGCAGCGTTGAAGATGAACTAGCGGGGTACCAAGAGACCCAGTACTTC. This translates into CSVEDELAGYQETQYF.

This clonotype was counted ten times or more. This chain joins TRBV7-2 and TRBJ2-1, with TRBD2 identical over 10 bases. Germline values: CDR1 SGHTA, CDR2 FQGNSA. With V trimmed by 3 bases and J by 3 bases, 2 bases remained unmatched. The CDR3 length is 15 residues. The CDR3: CASSFVAGGYNEQFF. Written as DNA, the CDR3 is TGTGCCAGCAGCTTCGTAGCGGGGGGCTACAATGAGCAGTTCTTC. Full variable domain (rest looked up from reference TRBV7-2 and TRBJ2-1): GAGVSQSPSNKVTEKGKDVELRCDPISGHTALYWYRQSLGQGLEFLIYFQGNSAPDKSGLPSDRFSAERTGGSVSTLTIQRTQQEDSAVYLCASSFVAGGYNEQFFGPGTRLTVL.

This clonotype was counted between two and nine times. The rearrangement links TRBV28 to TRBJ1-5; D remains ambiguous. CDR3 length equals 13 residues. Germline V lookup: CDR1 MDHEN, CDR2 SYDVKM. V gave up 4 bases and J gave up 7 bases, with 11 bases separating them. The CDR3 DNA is TGTGCCAGCAGTTGGCTGGGTATACAGCCCCAGCATTTT. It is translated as CASSWLGIQPQHF.

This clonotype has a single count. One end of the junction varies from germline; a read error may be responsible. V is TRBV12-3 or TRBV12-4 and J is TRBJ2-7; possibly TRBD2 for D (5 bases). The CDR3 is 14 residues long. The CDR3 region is CASSLALATNEQLF. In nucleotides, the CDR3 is TGTGCCAGCAGTTTGGCCTTAGCGACCAATGAGCAGCTCTTC.

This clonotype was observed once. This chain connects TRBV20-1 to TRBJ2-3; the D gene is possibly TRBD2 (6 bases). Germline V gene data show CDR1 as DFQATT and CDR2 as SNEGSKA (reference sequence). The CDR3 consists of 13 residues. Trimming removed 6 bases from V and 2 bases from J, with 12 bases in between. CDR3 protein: CSALAGLTDTQYF. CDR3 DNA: TGCAGTGCCCTGGCGGGACTCACAGATACGCAGTATTTT.

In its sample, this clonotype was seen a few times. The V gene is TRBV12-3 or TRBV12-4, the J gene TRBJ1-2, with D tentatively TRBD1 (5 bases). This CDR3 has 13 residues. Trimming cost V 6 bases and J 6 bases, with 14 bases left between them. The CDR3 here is CASSPRGGDGYTF. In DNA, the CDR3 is TGTGCCAGCAGCCCCCGGGGGGGGGATGGCTACACCTTC.

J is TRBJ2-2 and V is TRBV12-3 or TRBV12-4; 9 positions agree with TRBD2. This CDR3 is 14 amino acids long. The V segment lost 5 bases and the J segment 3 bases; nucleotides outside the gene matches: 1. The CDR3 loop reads CASSPSGDTGELFF. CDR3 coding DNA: TGTGCCAGCAGTCCTAGCGGGGACACCGGGGAGCTGTTTTTT.

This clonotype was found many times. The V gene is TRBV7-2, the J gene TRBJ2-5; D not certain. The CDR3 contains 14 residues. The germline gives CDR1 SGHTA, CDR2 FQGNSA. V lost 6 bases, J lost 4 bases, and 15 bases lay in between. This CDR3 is CASSLSVGRETQYF. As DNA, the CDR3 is TGTGCCAGCAGTTTATCGGTAGGGCGAGAGACCCAGTACTTC.